This T cell receptor beta chain was captured in a study of blood T cell repertoires in COVID-19. Across the whole study: The samples span acute and convalescent COVID-19 from the United States, Italy and Spain. Nucleic acid was either cDNA or gDNA, and it came from T cells, B-cell-depleted T cells, or PBMCs.

Germline V CDR1 and CDR2: SGHRS, YFSETQ. The CDR3 totals 16 residues. Unmatched junction bases numbered 9, after V lost 4 bases and J lost 5 bases. Participant ages covered about 18 to 95 years across around 25 US areas. A PCR-confirmed or clinician-diagnosed COVID-19 case had contacted exposed participants within 2 weeks of entry. Measured with immunoSEQ multiplex PCR; TCRdb has only the in-frame clones, and not every one. Of around 140,000 clones in the sample, roughly nine tenths were seen once. Source material: PBMCs or T cells enriched from blood (not recorded which). The genes are TRBV5-1 and TRBJ1-4, with 9 bases matching TRBD1. This receptor was identified in a woman aged 40 to 49 who had been exposed to COVID-19. The CDR3 region has the DNA TGCGCCAGCAGCCCCGGACAGGGGTCTCTGAATGAAAAACTGTTTTTT. Amino acid sequence: CASSPGQGSLNEKLFF.